The sequence of this T cell receptor (beta chain) was determined in a study of T cell responses to AZD1222 COVID-19 vaccine. Study outcomes and limitations: Unmutated regions of variants are reportedly targeted by nearly half of spike-specific TCRs. Only a handful of individuals given AZD1222 were seropositive at baseline. Spike-specific TCR breadth and depth rose after two AZD1222 doses.

Some clones are missing from TCRdb's copy, which holds only in-frame ones; the method was immunoSEQ multiplex PCR. The repertoire holds some 150,000 clones, with more than 85% as singletons. Germline V lookup: CDR1 LNHDA, CDR2 SQIVND (reference sequence). V was pared by 5 bases and J by 2 bases, with 19 bases between. The CDR3 covers 16 residues. This clone was recorded a few times. The antigen is not known. The chain has TRBV19 and TRBJ2-7; D is uncertain. This TCR was recovered from an adult who received the AZD1222 COVID-19 vaccine. Sequencing used peripheral blood, obtained 28 days after the second AZD1222 dose. CDR3 coding DNA: TGTGCCAGTAGTGAGGAAGCCGGAGTAAGTCCCTACGAGCAGTACTTC. The encoded protein is CASSEEAGVSPYEQYF.